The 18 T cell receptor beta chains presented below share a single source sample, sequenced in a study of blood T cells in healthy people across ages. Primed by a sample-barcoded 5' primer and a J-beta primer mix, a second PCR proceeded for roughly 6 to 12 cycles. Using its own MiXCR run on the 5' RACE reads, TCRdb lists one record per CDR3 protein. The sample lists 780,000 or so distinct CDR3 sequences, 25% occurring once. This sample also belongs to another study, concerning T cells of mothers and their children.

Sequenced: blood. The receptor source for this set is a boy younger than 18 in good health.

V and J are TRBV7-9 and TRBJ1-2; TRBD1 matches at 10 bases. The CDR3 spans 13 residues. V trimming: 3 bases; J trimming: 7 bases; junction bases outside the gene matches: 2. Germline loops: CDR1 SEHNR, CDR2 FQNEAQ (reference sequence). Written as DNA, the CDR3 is TGTGCCAGCAGCTTCCGGGACAGGGGTGGCTACACCTTC. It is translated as CASSFRDRGGYTF.

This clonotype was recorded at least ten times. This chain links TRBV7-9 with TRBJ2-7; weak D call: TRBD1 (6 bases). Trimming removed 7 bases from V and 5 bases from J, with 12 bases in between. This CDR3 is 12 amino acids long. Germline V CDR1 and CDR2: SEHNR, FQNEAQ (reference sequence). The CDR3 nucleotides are TGTGCCAGCACCACAGGGTACGACGAGCAGTACTTC. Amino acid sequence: CASTTGYDEQYF.

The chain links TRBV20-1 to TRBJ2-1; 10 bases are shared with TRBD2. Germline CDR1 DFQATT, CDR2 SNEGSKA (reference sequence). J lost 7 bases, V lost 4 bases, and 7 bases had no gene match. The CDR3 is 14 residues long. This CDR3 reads CSATKGLARNEQFF. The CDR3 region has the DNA TGCAGTGCTACTAAGGGACTAGCGAGGAATGAGCAGTTCTTC.

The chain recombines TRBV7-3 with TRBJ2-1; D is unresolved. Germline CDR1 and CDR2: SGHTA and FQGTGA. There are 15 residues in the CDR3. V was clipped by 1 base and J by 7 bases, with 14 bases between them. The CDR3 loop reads CASSLNWGGRNEQFF. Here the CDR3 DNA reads TGTGCCAGCAGCTTAAATTGGGGTGGTCGGAATGAGCAGTTCTTC.

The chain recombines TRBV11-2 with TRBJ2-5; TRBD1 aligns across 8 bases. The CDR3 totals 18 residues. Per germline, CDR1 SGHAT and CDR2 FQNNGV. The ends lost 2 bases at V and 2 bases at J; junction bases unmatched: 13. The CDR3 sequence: CASSLRQGTTGVQETQYF. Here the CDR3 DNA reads TGTGCCAGCAGCTTAAGACAGGGGACGACCGGGGTTCAAGAGACCCAGTACTTC.

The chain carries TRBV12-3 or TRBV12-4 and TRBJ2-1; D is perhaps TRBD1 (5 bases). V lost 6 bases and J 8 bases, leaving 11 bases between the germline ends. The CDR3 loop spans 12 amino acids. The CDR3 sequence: CASRAGLDEQFF. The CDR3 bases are TGTGCCAGCAGAGCAGGGTTGGATGAGCAGTTCTTC.

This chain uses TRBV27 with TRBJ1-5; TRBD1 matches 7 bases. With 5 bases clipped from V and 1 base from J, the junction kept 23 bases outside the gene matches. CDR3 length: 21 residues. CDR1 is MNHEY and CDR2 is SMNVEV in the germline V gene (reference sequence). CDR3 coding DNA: TGTGCCAGCAGTCCGAAACCTTCTTGGGGACAGTCTAGAGAGAGCAATCAGCCCCAGCATTTT. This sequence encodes CASSPKPSWGQSRESNQPQHF.

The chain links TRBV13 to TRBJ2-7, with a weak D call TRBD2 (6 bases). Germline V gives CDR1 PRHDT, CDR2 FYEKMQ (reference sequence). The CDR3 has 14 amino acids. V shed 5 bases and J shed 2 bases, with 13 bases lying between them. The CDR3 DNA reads TGTGCCAGCAGCCAGGGACTTCAAACCTACGAGCAGTACTTC. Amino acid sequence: CASSQGLQTYEQYF.

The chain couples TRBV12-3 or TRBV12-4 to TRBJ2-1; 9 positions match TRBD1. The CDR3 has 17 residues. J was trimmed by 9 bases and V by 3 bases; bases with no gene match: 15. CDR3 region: CASSFLSAGQGKSEQFF. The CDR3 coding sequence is TGTGCCAGCAGTTTTCTCTCGGCGGGACAGGGTAAAAGTGAGCAGTTCTTC.

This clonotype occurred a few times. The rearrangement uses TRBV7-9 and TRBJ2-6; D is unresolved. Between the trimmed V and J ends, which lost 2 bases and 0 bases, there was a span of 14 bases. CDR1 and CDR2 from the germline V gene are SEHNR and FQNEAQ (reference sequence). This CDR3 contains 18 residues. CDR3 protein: CASSLLVNPRSGANVLTF. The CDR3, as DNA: TGTGCCAGCAGCTTATTAGTGAACCCGCGCTCTGGGGCCAACGTCCTGACTTTC.

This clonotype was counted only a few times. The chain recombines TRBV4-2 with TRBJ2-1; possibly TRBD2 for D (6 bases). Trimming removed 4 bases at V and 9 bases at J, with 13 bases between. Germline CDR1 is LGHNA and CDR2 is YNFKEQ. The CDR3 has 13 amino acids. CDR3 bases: TGTGCCAGCAGCCTTGAAGCGACTAGTGAGCAGTTCTTC. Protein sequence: CASSLEATSEQFF.

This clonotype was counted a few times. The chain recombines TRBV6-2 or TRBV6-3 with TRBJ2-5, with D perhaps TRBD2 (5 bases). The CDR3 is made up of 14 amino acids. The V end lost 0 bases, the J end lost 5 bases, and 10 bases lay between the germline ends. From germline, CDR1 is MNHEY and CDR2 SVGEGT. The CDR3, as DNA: TGTGCCAGCAGTTACTCGAGCCGGAGGGAGACCCAGTACTTC. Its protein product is CASSYSSRRETQYF.

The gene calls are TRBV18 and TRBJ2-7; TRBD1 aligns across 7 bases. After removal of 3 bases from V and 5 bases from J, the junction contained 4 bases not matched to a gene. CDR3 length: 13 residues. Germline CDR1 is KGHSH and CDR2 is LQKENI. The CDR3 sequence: CASSPTGLDEQYF. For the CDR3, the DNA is TGTGCCAGCTCACCGACAGGGCTAGACGAGCAGTACTTC.

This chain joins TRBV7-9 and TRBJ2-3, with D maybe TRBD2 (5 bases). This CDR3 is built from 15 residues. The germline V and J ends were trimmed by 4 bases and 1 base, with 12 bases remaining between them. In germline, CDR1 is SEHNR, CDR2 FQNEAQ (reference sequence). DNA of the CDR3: TGTGCCAGCAGCTACGGAAGGACTGGCACAGATACGCAGTATTTT. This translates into CASSYGRTGTDTQYF.

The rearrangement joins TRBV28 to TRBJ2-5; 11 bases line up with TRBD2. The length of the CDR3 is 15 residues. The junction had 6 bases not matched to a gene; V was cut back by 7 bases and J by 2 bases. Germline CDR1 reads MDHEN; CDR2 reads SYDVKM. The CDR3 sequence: CASTQTSGEQETQYF. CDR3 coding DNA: TGTGCCAGCACCCAGACTAGCGGGGAGCAAGAGACCCAGTACTTC.

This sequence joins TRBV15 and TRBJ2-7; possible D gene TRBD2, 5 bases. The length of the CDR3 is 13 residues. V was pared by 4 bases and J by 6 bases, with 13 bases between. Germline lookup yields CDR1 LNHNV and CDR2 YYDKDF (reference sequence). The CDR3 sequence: CATSTRGWGEQYF. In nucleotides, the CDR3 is TGTGCCACCAGCACGAGAGGGTGGGGCGAGCAGTACTTC.

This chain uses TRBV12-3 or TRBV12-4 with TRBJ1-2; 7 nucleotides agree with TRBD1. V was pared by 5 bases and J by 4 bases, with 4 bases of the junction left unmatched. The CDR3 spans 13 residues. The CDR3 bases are TGTGCCAGCAGTATGCGACAGGGCTATGGCTACACCTTC. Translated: CASSMRQGYGYTF.

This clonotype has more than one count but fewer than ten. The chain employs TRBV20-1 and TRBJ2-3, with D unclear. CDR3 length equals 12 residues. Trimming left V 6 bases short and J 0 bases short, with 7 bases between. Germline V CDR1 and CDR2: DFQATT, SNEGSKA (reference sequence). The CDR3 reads CSAPSSTDTQYF. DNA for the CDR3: TGCAGTGCCCCCAGTAGCACAGATACGCAGTATTTT.